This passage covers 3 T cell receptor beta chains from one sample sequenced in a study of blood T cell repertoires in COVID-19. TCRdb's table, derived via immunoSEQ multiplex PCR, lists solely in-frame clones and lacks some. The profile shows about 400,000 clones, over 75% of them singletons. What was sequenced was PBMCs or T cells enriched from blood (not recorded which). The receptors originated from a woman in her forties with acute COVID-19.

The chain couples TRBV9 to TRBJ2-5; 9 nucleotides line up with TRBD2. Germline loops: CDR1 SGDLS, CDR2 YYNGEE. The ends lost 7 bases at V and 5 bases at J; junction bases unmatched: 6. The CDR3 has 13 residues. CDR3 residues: CASSLAGGETQYF. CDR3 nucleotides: TGTGCCAGCTCATTGGCGGGGGGGGAGACCCAGTACTTC.

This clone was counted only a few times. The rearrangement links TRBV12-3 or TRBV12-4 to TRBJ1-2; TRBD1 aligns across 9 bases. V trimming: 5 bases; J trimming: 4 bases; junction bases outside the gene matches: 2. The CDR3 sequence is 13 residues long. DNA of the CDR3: TGTGCCAGCAGTCTACAGGGGGCCTATGGCTACACCTTC. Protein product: CASSLQGAYGYTF.

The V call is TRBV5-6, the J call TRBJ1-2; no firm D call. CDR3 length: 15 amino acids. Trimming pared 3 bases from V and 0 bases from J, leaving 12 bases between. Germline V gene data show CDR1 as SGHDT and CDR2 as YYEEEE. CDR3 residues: CASSWATAPNYGYTF. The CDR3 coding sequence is TGTGCCAGCAGCTGGGCTACGGCTCCTAACTATGGCTACACCTTC.